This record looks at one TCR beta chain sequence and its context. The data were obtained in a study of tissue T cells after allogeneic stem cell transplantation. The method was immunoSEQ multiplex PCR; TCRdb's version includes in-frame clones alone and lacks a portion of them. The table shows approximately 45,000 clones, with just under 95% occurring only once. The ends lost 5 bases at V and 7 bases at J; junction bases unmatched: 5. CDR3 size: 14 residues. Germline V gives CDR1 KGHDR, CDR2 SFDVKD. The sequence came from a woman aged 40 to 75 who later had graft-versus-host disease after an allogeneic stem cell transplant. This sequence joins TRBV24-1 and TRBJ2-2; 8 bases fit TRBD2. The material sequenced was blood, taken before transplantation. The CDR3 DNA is TGTGCCACCAGTGGGATTAGCGGGATCGGGGAGCTGTTTTTT. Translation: CATSGISGIGELFF.